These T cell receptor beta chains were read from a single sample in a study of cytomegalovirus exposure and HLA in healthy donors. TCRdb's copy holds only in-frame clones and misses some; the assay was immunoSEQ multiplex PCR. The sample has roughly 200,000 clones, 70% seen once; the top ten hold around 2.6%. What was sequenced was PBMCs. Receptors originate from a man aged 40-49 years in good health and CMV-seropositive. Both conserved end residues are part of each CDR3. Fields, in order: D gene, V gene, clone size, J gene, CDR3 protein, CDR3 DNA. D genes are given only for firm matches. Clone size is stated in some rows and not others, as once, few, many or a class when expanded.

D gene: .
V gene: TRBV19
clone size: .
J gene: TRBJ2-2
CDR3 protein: CASMRGLNSGELFF
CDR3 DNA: TGTGCCAGTATGAGAGGGCTGAATTCCGGGGAGCTGTTTTTT

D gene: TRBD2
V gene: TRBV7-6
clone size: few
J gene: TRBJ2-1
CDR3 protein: CASSPEPRLAGAYNEQFF
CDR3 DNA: TGTGCCAGCAGCCCAGAGCCCCGACTAGCGGGGGCCTACAATGAGCAGTTCTTC

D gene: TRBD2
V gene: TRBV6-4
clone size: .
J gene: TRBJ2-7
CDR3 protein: CASTLGGLAGSEQYF
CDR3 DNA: TGTGCCAGCACCCTGGGGGGACTAGCGGGGAGTGAGCAGTACTTC

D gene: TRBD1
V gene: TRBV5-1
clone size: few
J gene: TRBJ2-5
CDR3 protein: CASSTGTVGETQYF
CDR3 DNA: TGCGCCAGCAGCACTGGGACAGTTGGGGAGACCCAGTACTTC

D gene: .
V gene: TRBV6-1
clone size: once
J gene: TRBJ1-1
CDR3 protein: CASRPGRIMNTEAFF
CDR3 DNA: TGTGCCAGCAGACCGGGGAGGATCATGAACACTGAAGCTTTCTTT

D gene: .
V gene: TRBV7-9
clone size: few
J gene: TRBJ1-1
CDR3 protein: CASSLGAGEAFF
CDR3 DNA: TGTGCCAGCAGCTTAGGGGCGGGTGAAGCTTTCTTT

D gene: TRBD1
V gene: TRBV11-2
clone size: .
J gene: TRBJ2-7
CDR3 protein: CASSPLDRGYEQYF
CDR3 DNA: TGTGCCAGCAGCCCGTTGGACAGGGGCTACGAGCAGTACTTC

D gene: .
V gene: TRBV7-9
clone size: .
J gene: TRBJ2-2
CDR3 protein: CASSSDGKKPGELFF
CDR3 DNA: TGTGCCAGCAGCTCGGACGGGAAGAAGCCCGGGGAGCTGTTTTTT

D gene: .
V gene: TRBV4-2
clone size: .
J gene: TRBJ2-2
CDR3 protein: CASSQDLGGGELFF
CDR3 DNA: TGTGCCAGCAGCCAAGATTTAGGGGGTGGGGAGCTGTTTTTT

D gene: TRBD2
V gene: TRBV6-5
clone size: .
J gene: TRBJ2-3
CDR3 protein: CASSTGRGTDTQYF
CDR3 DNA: TGTGCCAGCAGTACGGGGAGGGGCACAGATACGCAGTATTTT

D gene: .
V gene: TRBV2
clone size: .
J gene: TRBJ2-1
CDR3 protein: CASSRGGGGEQFF
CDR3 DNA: TGTGCCAGCAGTCGCGGGGGAGGGGGTGAGCAGTTCTTC

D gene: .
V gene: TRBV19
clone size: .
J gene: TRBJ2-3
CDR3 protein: CASSIGLRDTQYF
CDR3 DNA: TGTGCCAGTAGTATAGGTCTGAGAGATACGCAGTATTTT

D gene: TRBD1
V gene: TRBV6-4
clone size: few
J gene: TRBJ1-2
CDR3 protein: CASSAWTGTNYGYTF
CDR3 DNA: TGTGCCAGCAGTGCCTGGACAGGAACTAACTATGGCTACACCTTC

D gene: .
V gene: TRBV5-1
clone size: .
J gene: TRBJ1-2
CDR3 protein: CASTPAQGTNYGYTF
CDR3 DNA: TGCGCCAGCACCCCGGCGCAGGGAACTAACTATGGCTACACCTTC

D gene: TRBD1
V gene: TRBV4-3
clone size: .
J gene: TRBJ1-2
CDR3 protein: CASSQTAGQEYGYTF
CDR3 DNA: TGCGCCAGCAGCCAAACCGCCGGACAGGAATATGGCTACACCTTC

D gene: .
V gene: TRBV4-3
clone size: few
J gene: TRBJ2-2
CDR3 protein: CASGNGVTGELFF
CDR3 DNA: TGCGCCAGCGGTAACGGGGTGACCGGGGAGCTGTTTTTT

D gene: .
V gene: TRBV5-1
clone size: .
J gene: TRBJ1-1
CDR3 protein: CASSLAIWGPMNTEAFF
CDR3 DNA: TGCGCCAGCAGCTTGGCCATATGGGGGCCCATGAACACTGAAGCTTTCTTT

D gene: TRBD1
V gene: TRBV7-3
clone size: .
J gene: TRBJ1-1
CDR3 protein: CASSSTDRGRGAEAFF
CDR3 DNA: TGTGCCAGCAGCTCAACGGACAGGGGACGAGGGGCTGAAGCTTTCTTT

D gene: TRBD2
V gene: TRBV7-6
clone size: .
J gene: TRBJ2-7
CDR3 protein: CASSLGLAGGQEQYF
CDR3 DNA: TGTGCCAGCAGCCTGGGACTAGCGGGGGGGCAAGAGCAGTACTTC

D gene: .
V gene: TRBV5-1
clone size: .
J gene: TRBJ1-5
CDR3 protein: CASSLDGSSNQPQHF
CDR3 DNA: TGCGCCAGCAGCCTAGACGGCTCGAGCAATCAGCCCCAGCATTTT

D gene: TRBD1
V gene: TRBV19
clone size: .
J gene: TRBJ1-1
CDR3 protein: CASTRQGENTEAFF
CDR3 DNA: TGTGCCAGTACCAGACAGGGGGAGAACACTGAAGCTTTCTTT

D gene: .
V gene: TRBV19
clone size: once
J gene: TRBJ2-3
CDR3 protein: CASATGLEQYF
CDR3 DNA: TGTGCCAGTGCTACAGGTCTCGAGCAGTATTTT

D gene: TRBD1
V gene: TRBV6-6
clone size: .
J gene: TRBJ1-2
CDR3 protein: CASSYTGQGNYGYTF
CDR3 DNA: TGTGCCAGCAGTTACACGGGACAGGGTAACTATGGCTACACCTTC

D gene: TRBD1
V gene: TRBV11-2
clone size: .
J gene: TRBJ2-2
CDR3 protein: CASSLQGLSNTGELFF
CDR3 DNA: TGTGCCAGCAGCCTACAGGGGCTCTCGAACACCGGGGAGCTGTTTTTT

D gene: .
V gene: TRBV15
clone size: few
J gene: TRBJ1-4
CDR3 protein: CATSRDLGIGETNEKLFF
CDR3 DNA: TGTGCCACCAGCAGAGATTTGGGGATAGGGGAAACTAATGAAAAACTGTTTTTT

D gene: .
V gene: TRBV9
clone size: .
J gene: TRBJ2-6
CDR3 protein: CASSVPGRSGANVLTF
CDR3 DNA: TGTGCCAGCAGCGTACCAGGCCGCTCTGGGGCCAACGTCCTGACTTTC